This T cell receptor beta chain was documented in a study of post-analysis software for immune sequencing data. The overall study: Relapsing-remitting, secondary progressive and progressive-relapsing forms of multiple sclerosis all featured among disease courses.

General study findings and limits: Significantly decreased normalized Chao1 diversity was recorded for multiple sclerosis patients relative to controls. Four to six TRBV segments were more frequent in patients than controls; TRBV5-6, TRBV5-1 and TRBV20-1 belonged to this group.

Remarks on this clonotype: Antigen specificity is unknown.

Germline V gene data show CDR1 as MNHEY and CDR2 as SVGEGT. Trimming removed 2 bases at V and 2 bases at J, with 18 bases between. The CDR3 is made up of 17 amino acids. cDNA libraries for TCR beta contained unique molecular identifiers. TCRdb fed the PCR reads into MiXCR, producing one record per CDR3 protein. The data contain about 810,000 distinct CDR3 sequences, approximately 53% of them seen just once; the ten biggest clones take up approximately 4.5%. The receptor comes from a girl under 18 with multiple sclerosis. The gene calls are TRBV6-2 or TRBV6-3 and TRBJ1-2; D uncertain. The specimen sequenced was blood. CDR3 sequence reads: CASSYGSTLIINYGYTF. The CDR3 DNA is TGTGCCAGCAGTTACGGAAGCACCCTCATCATCAACTATGGCTACACCTTC.